This T cell receptor (beta chain) is drawn from a study of cytotoxic CD8 clonotypes in ibrutinib-treated CLL. Sequencing was performed with immunoSEQ multiplex PCR; in TCRdb, only in-frame clones are kept and a portion is missing. The sample holds about 130,000 clones, approximately 80% seen once. The CDR3 is 16 residues long. Germline loops: CDR1 LNHDA, CDR2 SQIVND (reference sequence). V was clipped by 7 bases and J by 0 bases, with 15 bases between them. J is TRBJ1-4 and V is TRBV19; a weak D match, TRBD1 (6 bases). The source was PBMCs, collected after 24 months of ibrutinib treatment. This clonotype originated in a human donor with chronic lymphocytic leukemia. The CDR3 is CASIRTGHATNEKLFF. The CDR3 DNA is TGTGCCAGTATCCGGACGGGACACGCAACTAATGAAAAACTGTTTTTT.